The clone carrying this TCR beta chain was recorded many times. Sample time point: patch test 2, 6 weeks after DPC sensitization. Treatment of the sample: therapeutic diphenylcyclopropenone sensitization with weekly scalp DPC. This record belongs to a study of human T cells and chemical hapten exposure. Study background: 0.01% DPC was applied to the upper back in patch tests, which were read at 6 days. Chiefly female patients presented with alopecia areata, totalis or universalis. Across samples, TCR yields varied, mostly owing to small differences in pooled library volumes.

Original data processing: With a range of about 23,224 to 750,000, the median per sample was around 96,000 TCRs. TCRdb analysed the RACE reads with MiXCR anew, one entry per CDR3 protein. TCRdb's processing, not the study's, gives the V and J calls here. The sample has more than 60,000 distinct CDR3 sequences; about 9.3% are singletons. Germline CDR1 MNHNS, CDR2 SASEGT. V dropped 5 bases and J dropped 6; count of bases not matched to a gene: 6. The CDR3 extends over 15 amino acids. The receptor comes from a woman between 45 and 65 years old with alopecia areata. Some clones in this sample may be carry-over from other donors' samples. The chain has TRBV6-1 and TRBJ2-1; 11 nucleotides line up with TRBD2. The sequences come from whole blood, collected in connection with sensitization to the hapten diphenylcyclopropenone (DPC). CDR3 coding DNA: TGTGCCAGCAGTTCAACTAGCGGGAGTAGCAATGAGCAGTTCTTC. Its protein is CASSSTSGSSNEQFF.